This section outlines one TCR beta chain sequence together with its context. The antigen this receptor binds is unknown. Base qualities are not at hand, and no much larger clone is one base apart. The record originates from a study of cytomegalovirus exposure and HLA in healthy donors (dated by TCRdb to the late 2010s). Regarding the study in general: In an earlier analysis of under 750 of the donors, less than 350 Gb of sequence data and roughly 100 million unique TCR beta sequences from about 190 million T cells were reported. About 330 gigabases of sequencing data and roughly 81 million unique TCR sequences made up an early release that covered fewer than 650 HLA-typed donors. Among the roughly 430 genotyped donors, approximately 82% belonged to the genetic ancestry cluster associated with self-reported Caucasian donors. The aim of the study was to test whether cataloging public T cell receptors could identify signatures of past pathogen exposure. Using immunosequencing, the study profiled T cell repertoires from around 680 subjects and related those repertoires to cytomegalovirus serostatus. In addition to the first cohort of hundreds of subjects, a separate validation cohort of 120 different subjects was used. To predict cytomegalovirus infection status, the study combined high-throughput TCR immunosequencing, statistical association of individual TCRs with disease status, and machine learning. A later analysis re-examined previously published TCR beta repertoires from over 500 donors and added high-resolution HLA genotyping to investigate patterns of TCR occurrence. Rather than using new phenotypic data, the later analysis identified candidate immune exposures from TCR beta sequences and from how often those sequences occurred across donors. An earlier analysis of 587 of the donors used high-throughput TCR beta sequencing to judge whether each TCR beta V gene segment behaved as functional or pseudogenic. Donor age, sex, ethnicity and CMV serostatus were compiled together with the repertoire data. A later genetic analysis used genome-wide SNP genotypes for about 55% of the 666 donors, treating that subset as a discovery cohort. Every discovery cohort repertoire had been produced on one sequencing platform. Class I and class II HLA loci were covered by the typing at four-digit resolution. The number of donors typed differed by locus, with roughly 620-630 for A, B, C, DRB1 and DQB1, more than 500 for DQA1, nearly 610 for DPA1, and some 440 for DPB1. Roughly 5 DR-DQ haplotypes were handled as single units for association and clustering because linkage in the cohort was strong. On average, around 240,000 unique TCR beta nucleotide sequences were sequenced per donor among about 400 genotyped donors of the cohort, with 15% to 20% of those sequences being non-productive.

The CDR3, from cysteine to phenylalanine, totals 14 residues. Of all the DNA, just the CDR3 is kept, 42 bases in frame from base 1. The investigation overall reported the following: Because some donors lacked HLA typing at each locus, the association tests relied only on the typed subset. Some IMGT-functional V segments, including TRBV6-2 and TRBV6-3, could not be distinguished by the 87-base-pair reads and were therefore excluded. Linkage disequilibrium might explain the correlated functional status among segregating V segments, but an unknown experimental factor could not be ruled out. Most TCR sequences were seen in very few donors, while some public TCRs were found in many individuals. In a later analysis, HLA-associated TCR beta chains showed more clonal expansion and lower generation probabilities than non-associated chains that were equally common. Cytomegalovirus status was reported to be diagnosed by the classifier with high specificity and sensitivity in both the original and validation cohorts. It was suggested by the authors that the approach could potentially be generalized to other disease states and immunological phenotypes. Only TCR beta chains were sequenced in this cohort, and the absence of alpha or paired-chain data limited detectable features. The earlier analysis of some 560 of the donors excluded some 16 rarely observed V segments, including chromosome 9 orphons, because counts were too low. A later genetic analysis reported fewer N-insertions in productive TCRs among donors in an Asian-associated ancestry cluster than the roughly 640-donor mean. Presence/absence analyses assumed roughly uniform sequencing depth across donors, an assumption that may not hold. An association between a missense DCLRE1C variant and V-gene and J-gene trimming of TCR beta chains was found in a later genetic analysis and replicated in an independent cohort. A further reported finding was that TCR beta sequences accurately predicted the HLA-A and HLA-B alleles for most subjects in the first cohort. In a later analysis, most CMV-associated TCR beta chains were found to appear HLA-restricted, with HLA associations seemingly driven largely by CMV exposure. The study listed 164 TCR beta chains as associated with cytomegalovirus. In an earlier analysis of some 500 of the donors, most TCR beta V segments appeared in productive rearrangements about 87% or about 30% of the time, broadly matching IMGT annotations. A later analysis reported that several top co-occurrence clusters appeared linked to parvovirus B19, influenza, CMV and Epstein-Barr virus. CMV serostatus was the only immune exposure information available for the cohort. A few of the identified cytomegalovirus-associated TCR beta chains were confirmed in vitro to be specific for cytomegalovirus antigens. When HLA alleles, especially DR and DQ, strongly co-occurred, TCR associations were difficult to assign to individual alleles. In a later analysis, about 16,000 TCR beta sequences were associated with specific HLA alleles at a false discovery rate of 0.05. A cluster of highly shared sequence variants was judged likely to be a technical artifact of the sequencing pipeline. In a later analysis, the rate of TCR association differed among HLA loci, with DRB1 alleles having the most associated TCRs and HLA-C alleles having the fewest.

The cohort comprised fewer than 750 healthy bone marrow donors. All cohort members were sampled while nominally healthy, although unrecorded immune exposures were likely present. The donor was CMV seronegative and was included in the group of several hundred seronegative cohort members. Each donor provided a peripheral blood sample, and peripheral blood mononuclear cells were used for TCR beta sequencing. Genomic DNA extraction from the blood cell samples was performed with the Qiagen DNeasy Blood Extraction Kit. Library generation was performed with the immunoSEQ multiplex PCR assay. A mixture of 60 forward primers for TCR Vbeta segments and 13 reverse primers for TCR Jbeta segments was used in the multiplex PCR. Amplification of the CDR3 region of rearranged TCR beta genes was performed with a multiplex PCR assay on genomic DNA. The Illumina HiSeq System was used to sequence the amplified TCR beta libraries as 87-base-pair reads. Turning to the authors' computational methods: A later analysis counted about 80 million unique TCR beta chains across the 500 to 850 repertoires, and some 12 million of these chains were shared by at least two donors. To remove PCR and sequencing errors, raw reads were error-corrected and collapsed into unique sequences using a nearest-neighbor algorithm that merged closely related sequences. To assign V, D and J gene segments, CDR3 sequences were aligned to IMGT reference sequences. Each retained sequence needed at least a six-nucleotide match to both a V gene segment and a J gene segment. A rearrangement was called productive if the CDR3 had no stop codons and remained in frame with V and J, and every other rearrangement was called non-productive. Following IMGT convention, CDR3 was defined as the stretch from the second conserved V-encoded cysteine to the conserved J-encoded phenylalanine. The earlier analysis of some 600 of the donors excluded sequences that lacked an unambiguous match to a single V gene segment. An earlier analysis of a few hundred of the donors called V segments functional above 56.7% productive rearrangements and segregating when the between-donor standard deviation exceeded 5%. A statistical classification framework was built to diagnose cytomegalovirus status from the catalog of TCR beta chain sequences. In a later analysis, V and J genes were assigned by comparing TCR nucleotide sequences against IMGT/GENE-DB human TR gene sequences. A later analysis assigned CDR3 sequences and most-parsimonious VDJ recombination scenarios with the TCRdist pipeline. In a later analysis, each TCR beta chain was defined by its CDR3 amino acid sequence together with its V-gene family, and reads without a unique V-gene family were excluded. A later analysis removed 500 to 600 highly shared, low-generation-probability nucleotide sequences to deal with suspected cross-contamination and a sequencing artifact. In a later analysis, a clonal expansion index was calculated for each public chain from normalized within-repertoire ranks of inferred template counts. In a later analysis, generation probabilities were computed with a VDJ recombination model fitted to out-of-frame rearrangements, and the resulting probabilities were checked against IGoR. In a later analysis, TCR-TCR, TCR-HLA and TCR-CMV co-occurrence was scored with hypergeometric tests, and a repertoire-size bias correction was applied to TCR pairs. A later analysis estimated false discovery rates by permuting HLA or CMV assignments 20 times. A later analysis grouped co-occurring TCRs with DBSCAN, adding TCRdist sequence similarity when clustering within HLA-allele-positive subsets. Repertoires with fewer than 30,000 or more than 120,000 public chains, plus five repertoires with anomalous nucleotide sharing, were excluded from co-occurrence clustering. TCRdb limited this immuneACCESS table to in-frame rearrangements with V and J called. A share of clones is missing; checked studies link under half to unresolved V genes, and the rest is unexplained. The D gene and trimming were derived from the DNA, and the V and J assignments and clone size from that table. For this sample there are about 90,000 clones; 65% to 85% appear just once. The ten largest make up 2.1% of the sample.

The rearrangement combines TRBV21-1 with TRBJ1-5; the DNA was not compared with TRBD1, the D call given in the table. TRBV21-1 is marked as a pseudogene. The TCR comes from a man in his late teens or twenties in good health and CMV-seronegative. Sequencing input: PBMCs. The DNA reads as follows: TGTGCCAGCGGGGGGACAGGGGGCGGTCAGCCCCAGCATTTT. Its translation reads: CASGGTGGGQPQHF.